Included here is one T cell receptor beta chain sequence, with context. Its antigen is unknown. These data are taken from a study of identical twins. Findings of the study overall: There were fewer insertions in abundant cord blood beta clonotypes, but memory repertoires showed no such pattern. Conclusions were based on cross-sectional statistical analysis, without following the same donors. Where out-of-frame alpha sequences were twin-shared, they showed excess low generation probability.

Donors uniformly comprised healthy Caucasians. TCRdb recomputed calls from the 5' RACE reads with MiXCR, one row per CDR3 protein. The table shows around 530,000 distinct CDR3 sequences, with about 15% occurring only once. This CDR3 region has 11 residues. Trimming shortened V by 3 bases and J by 9 bases, and 7 bases separated the two germline ends. Germline assignment: CDR1 SGHDT and CDR2 YYEEEE. These data were also filed under a second study, of yellow fever vaccine responses in identical twins.

The sample consisted of CD4+ T cells sorted from blood. V is TRBV5-6 and J is TRBJ2-1, with a weak D call TRBD1 (6 bases). This TCR derives from a woman aged 18 to 35 in good health. Here the CDR3 reads CASSSGVEQFF. The CDR3 nucleotides are TGTGCCAGCAGCTCAGGGGTTGAGCAGTTCTTC.